The 25 T cell receptor beta chains below were found in one sample sequenced in a study of beta chain features in type 1 diabetes (dated by TCRdb to the late 2010s). Points the paper makes about the study in general: A moderate but significant shortening of TCRB CDR3 length was observed in type 1 diabetes patients in all four CD4+ subsets.

For these TCRs, the target antigens are not known. Library preparation used the immunoSEQ multiplex PCR assay. All of the isolated RNA was reverse transcribed with the High Capacity cDNA Reverse Transcription Kit, so expressed TCRB transcripts were sequenced. TCRdb carries this immuneACCESS record with in-frame sequences only. Its versions omit some clonotypes, under half of them owing to an unresolved V gene in the studies checked, with the rest unexplained. Counted in this sample were about 340,000 clones; approximately 15% of them appeared once. The top ten clonotypes cover about 0.015% of the sample. Sequencing was performed on naive CD4+ T cells from blood. Read against the paper, the sample's cell subset or site label means: true naive CD4+ T cells. All receptors come from a woman aged 18-30 years with type 1 diabetes.

The gene calls are TRBV7-8 and TRBJ2-5, with D maybe TRBD1 (6 bases). CDR1 and CDR2 (germline): SGHVS, FQNEAQ. With 2 bases removed from V and 5 bases from J, the gap between germline ends came to 12 bases. The CDR3 runs 14 residues. The CDR3 protein is CASSLIGQGETQYF. CDR3 coding DNA: TGTGCCAGCAGCTTAATAGGGCAGGGGGAGACCCAGTACTTC. Together with reference TRBV7-8 and TRBJ2-5, the CDR3 gives the full variable domain: GAGVSQSPRYKVAKRGQDVALRCDPISGHVSLFWYQQALGQGPEFLTYFQNEAQLDKSGLPSDRFFAERPEGSVSTLKIQRTQQEDSAVYLCASSLIGQGETQYFGPGTRLLVL.

This clone was counted a few times. The chain is built from TRBV30 and TRBJ2-1; TRBD2 aligns across 10 bases. Trimming at V came to 3 bases and at J to 8 bases, leaving 10 bases not matched to a gene. Germline V CDR1 and CDR2: GTSNPN, SVGIG (reference sequence). The CDR3 sequence is 15 residues long. The CDR3: CAWRRASGSVYEQFF. Written as DNA, the CDR3 is TGTGCCTGGAGGAGGGCTAGCGGGAGTGTCTATGAGCAGTTCTTC.

This clone was seen more than once but under ten times. V usage is TRBV2 and J usage is TRBJ2-5; D remains ambiguous. The length of the CDR3 is 12 residues. Germline V gives CDR1 SNHLY, CDR2 FYNNEI. With 4 bases removed from V and 2 bases from J, the gap between germline ends came to 5 bases. CDR3 residues: CASSVTQETQYF. The DNA of the CDR3 is TGTGCCAGCAGTGTTACTCAAGAGACCCAGTACTTC.

The chain uses TRBV30 and TRBJ2-2; no reliable D call. Trimming cost V 2 bases and J 4 bases, with 11 bases left between them. The CDR3 sequence is 14 residues long. The germline gives CDR1 GTSNPN, CDR2 SVGIG (reference sequence). As DNA, the CDR3 is TGTGCCTGGAGTTTGTCGGGTATCACCGGGGAGCTGTTTTTT. Translating gives CAWSLSGITGELFF.

The chain carries TRBV18 and TRBJ2-1; 11 nucleotides match TRBD2. The ends lost 3 bases at V and 7 bases at J; junction bases unmatched: 11. The germline CDR1 and CDR2 sequences are KGHSH and LQKENI. CDR3 length: 17 amino acids. CDR3 DNA: TGTGCCAGCTCACCCCAACTAGCGGGAGCTCGGGGTAATGAGCAGTTCTTC. As protein: CASSPQLAGARGNEQFF.

This clone was seen more than once but under ten times. The rearrangement uses TRBV29-1 and TRBJ2-1; 10 bases map to TRBD2. The V gene's germline CDR1 is SQVTM and CDR2 ANQGSEA. With 4 bases clipped from V and 6 bases from J, the junction kept 18 bases outside the gene matches. CDR3 size: 18 residues. CDR3: CSVVWWASGRKSGNEQFF. The CDR3 coding sequence is TGCAGCGTTGTGTGGTGGGCTAGCGGGAGAAAGTCAGGCAATGAGCAGTTCTTC.

This clone turned up a few times. This rearrangement joins TRBV28 to TRBJ2-4; D is possibly TRBD1 (5 bases). Looked up from germline, CDR1 is MDHEN and CDR2 is SYDVKM. The CDR3 is made up of 14 amino acids. V lost 4 bases, J lost 8 bases, and 15 bases lay in between. CDR3 in amino acids: CASSYRQQKHIQYF. The CDR3 DNA is TGTGCCAGCAGTTACCGACAGCAGAAGCACATTCAGTACTTC.

This clone was picked up a small number of times. The chain has TRBV9 and TRBJ2-1; 7 nucleotides agree with TRBD2. Germline CDR1 is SGDLS and CDR2 is YYNGEE. The CDR3 loop spans 18 amino acids. Trimming at V came to 1 base and at J to 9 bases, leaving 19 bases not matched to a gene. DNA of the CDR3: TGTGCCAGCAGCGTAAGCCATATAGAGGGAGCGGGGTCGGCTGAGCAGTTCTTC. Protein: CASSVSHIEGAGSAEQFF. The variable domain in full, completed from reference TRBV9 and TRBJ2-1, reads DSGVTQTPKHLITATGQRVTLRCSPRSGDLSVYWYQQSLDQGLQFLIQYYNGEERAKGNILERFSAQQFPDLHSELNLSSLELGDSALYFCASSVSHIEGAGSAEQFFGPGTRLTVL.

V usage is TRBV9 and J usage is TRBJ2-1; 11 bases line up with TRBD2. V was pared by 4 bases and J by 7 bases, with 10 bases of the junction left unmatched. There are 16 residues in the CDR3. The germline CDR1 and CDR2 sequences are SGDLS and YYNGEE. This CDR3 is CASSPQGLAVWNEQFF. The CDR3 DNA sequence: TGTGCCAGCAGCCCCCAGGGACTAGCGGTATGGAATGAGCAGTTCTTC.

The genes are TRBV5-1 and TRBJ2-1; 11 bases align to TRBD1. The CDR3 consists of 15 residues. Losses at the gene ends were 3 bases for V and 8 bases for J; bases not matched to a gene: 7. CDR1 is SGHRS and CDR2 is YFSETQ in the germline V gene. The CDR3 loop is CASSSPGQGVDEQFF. CDR3 in DNA: TGCGCCAGCAGCTCACCGGGACAGGGGGTCGATGAGCAGTTCTTC.

The chain links TRBV6-6 to TRBJ1-2, with 9 bases identical to TRBD1. Germline-derived CDR1 and CDR2 are MNHNY and SVGAGI (reference sequence). The CDR3 has 15 amino acids. The ends lost 5 bases at V and 3 bases at J; junction bases unmatched: 7. The CDR3 sequence is CASSPSTGGYYGYTF. The CDR3 region has the DNA TGTGCCAGCAGTCCCTCGACAGGGGGATACTATGGCTACACCTTC.

The rearrangement uses TRBV29-1 and TRBJ2-3; 14 nucleotides line up with TRBD2. CDR1 is SQVTM, CDR2 ANQGSEA, per germline. V trimming: 0 bases; J trimming: 6 bases; junction bases outside the gene matches: 5. This CDR3 has 16 amino acids. This CDR3 is CSVEDSRTSGRDTQYF. CDR3 sequence (DNA): TGCAGCGTTGAAGATAGCCGGACTAGCGGGAGGGATACGCAGTATTTT.

The CDR3 region has the DNA TGCGCCAGCAGCCATCAGACCGGGACTAGCGGGAGGATGGGCCCAGATACGCAGTATTTT. Amino acid sequence: CASSHQTGTSGRMGPDTQYF. The rearrangement links TRBV4-3 to TRBJ2-3; 15 bases map to TRBD2. Germline lookup yields CDR1 LGHNA and CDR2 YSLEER. The CDR3 is 20 residues long. Losses at the gene ends were 3 bases for V and 4 bases for J; bases not matched to a gene: 14.

The chain is built from TRBV27 and TRBJ2-1; TRBD1 agrees at 7 bases. Germline CDR1 is MNHEY and CDR2 is SMNVEV (reference sequence). CDR3 size: 15 residues. Trimming at V came to 8 bases and at J to 9 bases, leaving 16 bases not matched to a gene. The CDR3 region has the DNA TGTGCCAGCCGAACGTCAACCTTACAGGGGAGTGAGCAGTTCTTC. It is translated as CASRTSTLQGSEQFF.

V and J are TRBV28 and TRBJ2-1; 8 nucleotides align to TRBD2. Germline CDR1 MDHEN, CDR2 SYDVKM. The CDR3 is 15 amino acids. J gave up 4 bases and V 4 bases, and 6 bases lay outside the gene matches. The CDR3: CASSSVLAGYNEQFF. CDR3 DNA: TGTGCCAGCAGTTCCGTCCTAGCGGGTTACAATGAGCAGTTCTTC.

The chain has TRBV28 and TRBJ2-7, with 9 bases fitting TRBD1. The V and J ends lost 4 bases and 1 base, in that order; junction bases with no gene match: 8. Germline V lookup: CDR1 MDHEN, CDR2 SYDVKM. CDR3 length: 16 residues. CDR3 DNA sequence: TGTGCCAGCAGTTCACCGGGACAGGGCACGTCCTACGAGCAGTACTTC. Residues: CASSSPGQGTSYEQYF.

This clone was detected a few times. The chain recombines TRBV2 with TRBJ1-4; D is unclear. This CDR3 is built from 15 residues. V shed 2 bases and J shed 7 bases, with 14 bases lying between them. Germline CDR1 reads SNHLY; CDR2 reads FYNNEI. CDR3 amino acids: CASSELLGVGEKLFF. The CDR3 DNA follows: TGTGCCAGCAGTGAACTGCTGGGAGTGGGTGAAAAACTGTTTTTT.

CDR3 protein: CASSQEQNYGYTF. The CDR3 bases are TGTGCCAGCAGCCAAGAACAAAACTATGGCTACACCTTC. This chain links TRBV16 with TRBJ1-2; D is unclear. The V gene's germline CDR1 is KGHSY and CDR2 FQNENV. The V end was cut by 2 bases, the J end by 2 bases, with 6 bases between. This CDR3 is built from 13 residues.

Ten or more counts support this clone. The chain employs TRBV23-1 and TRBJ2-1, with D unclear. TRBV23-1 is placed among ORFs of uncertain function. Trimming stripped 4 bases from V and 6 bases from J, with 7 bases between. The CDR3 is made up of 12 amino acids. DNA for the CDR3: TGCGCCAGCAGTCCCCCATCCAATGAGCAGTTCTTC. Its translation: CASSPPSNEQFF.

V is TRBV4-2 and J is TRBJ2-1; 7 positions agree with TRBD2. CDR1 and CDR2 from the germline V gene are LGHNA and YNFKEQ. The ends lost 4 bases at V and 1 base at J; junction bases unmatched: 19. The CDR3 extends over 20 amino acids. The CDR3 sequence is CASSPGGSLTGRGSYNEQFF. In nucleotides, the CDR3 is TGTGCCAGCAGCCCGGGGGGTAGCCTGACGGGGAGGGGTTCCTACAATGAGCAGTTCTTC.

This clone was observed a handful of times. The chain joins TRBV30 to TRBJ2-1, with 7 bases lining up with TRBD1. The CDR3 loop spans 15 amino acids. The J segment lost 4 bases and the V segment lost 1 base, leaving 7 bases of the junction unmatched. CDR1 and CDR2 (germline): GTSNPN, SVGIG (reference sequence). The CDR3 bases are TGTGCCTGGAGTGCCTCCGGGACAGCGTACAATGAGCAGTTCTTC. Encoded protein: CAWSASGTAYNEQFF.

Only a few counts were recorded for this clone. The CDR3 sequence is CASSDPGQGYTF. Here the CDR3 DNA reads TGTGCCAGCAGTGACCCCGGACAGGGCTACACCTTC. The V gene is TRBV25-1, the J gene TRBJ1-2, with a weak D call TRBD1 (6 bases). This CDR3 comprises 12 residues. CDR1 and CDR2 (germline): MGHDK, SYGVNS. Trimming removed 3 bases from V and 8 bases from J, with 10 bases in between.

This clone was picked up a small number of times. The chain recombines TRBV6-6 with TRBJ2-1, with D perhaps TRBD2 (6 bases). V was cut by 2 bases and J by 10 bases, with 9 bases left in between. The CDR3 spans 12 residues. CDR1 is MNHNY and CDR2 is SVGAGI in the germline V gene (reference sequence). The CDR3 region has the DNA TGTGCCAGCAGTTACGGGGAGGTGGAGCAGTTCTTC. It yields the protein CASSYGEVEQFF.

A few counts support this clone. The chain has TRBV6-1 and TRBJ2-3; 9 bases agree with TRBD2. The CDR3 has 16 amino acids. Germline V gene sequence: CDR1 MNHNS, CDR2 SASEGT. V trimming: 4 bases; J trimming: 5 bases; junction bases outside the gene matches: 10. The CDR3 region is CASSGGAGGVGDTQYF. In DNA, the CDR3 is TGTGCCAGCAGTGGTGGAGCGGGGGGAGTTGGAGATACGCAGTATTTT.

This clone has just a few counts. Other DNA sequences in the sample encode the same CDR3. The V gene is TRBV7-8, the J gene TRBJ2-3, with D perhaps TRBD1 (5 bases). V lost 0 bases, J lost 4 bases, and 5 bases lay in between. Germline V gives CDR1 SGHVS, CDR2 FQNEAQ. The CDR3 has 13 residues. The CDR3 region has the DNA TGTGCCAGCAGCTTAGCAGGGGCAGATACGCAGTATTTT. It is translated as CASSLAGADTQYF.